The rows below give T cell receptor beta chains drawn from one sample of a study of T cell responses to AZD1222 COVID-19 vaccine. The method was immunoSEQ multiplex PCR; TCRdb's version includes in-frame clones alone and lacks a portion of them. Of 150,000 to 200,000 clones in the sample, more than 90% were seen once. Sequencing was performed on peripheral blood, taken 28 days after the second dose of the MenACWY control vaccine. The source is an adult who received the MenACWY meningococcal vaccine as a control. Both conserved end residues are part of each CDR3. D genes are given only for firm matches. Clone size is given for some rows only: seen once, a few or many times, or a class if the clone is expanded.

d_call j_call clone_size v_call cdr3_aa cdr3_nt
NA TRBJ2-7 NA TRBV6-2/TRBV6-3 CASSYWGTSYEQYF TGTGCCAGCAGTTACTGGGGTACCTCCTACGAGCAGTACTTC
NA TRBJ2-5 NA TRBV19 CASSISDQPFGTQYF TGTGCCAGTAGTATCTCGGACCAGCCCTTTGGGACCCAGTACTTC
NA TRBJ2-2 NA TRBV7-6 CASSPRPYGELFF TGTGCCAGCAGCCCACGTCCCTACGGGGAGCTGTTTTTT
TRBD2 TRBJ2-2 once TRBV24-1 CATSDTPASRGDGELFF TGTGCCACCAGTGATACCCCCGCGAGCCGGGGGGACGGGGAGCTGTTTTTT
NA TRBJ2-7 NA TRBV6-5 CASSSVDSSYEQYF TGTGCCAGCAGTTCTGTAGACAGCTCCTACGAGCAGTACTTC
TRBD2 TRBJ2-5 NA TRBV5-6 CASSTRGAQYF TGTGCCAGCAGTACCCGGGGGGCCCAGTACTTC
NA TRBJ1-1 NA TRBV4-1 CASSLTGNTEAFF TGCGCCAGCAGCCTGACAGGGAACACTGAAGCTTTCTTT
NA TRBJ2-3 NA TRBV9 CASSAAGLPQYF TGTGCCAGCAGCGCTGCGGGACTCCCGCAGTATTTT
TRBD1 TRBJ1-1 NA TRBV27 CASRAGGQKVSSEAFF TGTGCCAGCAGGGCAGGGGGCCAGAAGGTTTCCTCTGAAGCTTTCTTT
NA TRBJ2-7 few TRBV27 CASSRGGSLGSYEQYF TGTGCCAGCAGTCGGGGTGGGAGCTTGGGCTCCTACGAGCAGTACTTC
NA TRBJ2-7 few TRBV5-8 CASSFARGDSYEQYF TGTGCCAGCAGCTTCGCCAGGGGGGACTCCTACGAGCAGTACTTC
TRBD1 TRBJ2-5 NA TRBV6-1 CASSEQDRAGTQYF TGTGCCAGCAGTGAACAAGACAGGGCAGGGACCCAGTACTTC
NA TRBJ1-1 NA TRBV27 CASSFVGMNTEAFF TGTGCCAGCAGTTTTGTTGGAATGAACACTGAAGCTTTCTTT
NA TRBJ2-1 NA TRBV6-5 CASSYGRVGVNNEQFF TGTGCCAGCAGTTACGGTAGGGTGGGAGTCAACAATGAGCAGTTCTTC
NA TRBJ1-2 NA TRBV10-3 CATRQARTTNYGYTF TGTGCCACTCGACAGGCCCGTACTACTAACTATGGCTACACCTTC
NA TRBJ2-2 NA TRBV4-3 CASSRGAANTGELFF TGCGCCAGCAGCCGGGGAGCAGCGAACACCGGGGAGCTGTTTTTT
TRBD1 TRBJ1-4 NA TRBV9 CASSVTGETNEKLFF TGTGCCAGCAGCGTGACAGGGGAAACTAATGAAAAACTGTTTTTT
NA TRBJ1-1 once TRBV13 CASSLSLPSGEGHTEAFF TGTGCCAGCAGCTTAAGCCTTCCCTCAGGGGAGGGTCACACTGAAGCTTTCTTT
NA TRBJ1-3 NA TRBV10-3 CAITSPSSGNTIYF TGTGCCATCACCAGCCCGTCCTCTGGAAACACCATATATTTT
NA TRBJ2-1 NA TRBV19 CASSADSRSYNEQFF TGTGCCAGTAGTGCCGACTCGCGCTCCTACAATGAGCAGTTCTTC
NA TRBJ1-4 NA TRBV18 CASSPRETNEKLFF TGTGCCAGCTCACCACGGGAAACTAATGAAAAACTGTTTTTT
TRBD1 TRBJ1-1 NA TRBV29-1 CSVEAGQGMNTEAFF TGCAGCGTTGAAGCCGGACAGGGAATGAACACTGAAGCTTTCTTT
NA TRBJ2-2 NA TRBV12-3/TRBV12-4 CASSSRNTGELFF TGTGCCAGCAGTTCCAGGAACACCGGGGAGCTGTTTTTT
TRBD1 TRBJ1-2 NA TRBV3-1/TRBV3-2 CASSQDNPGTAIGRGYTF TGTGCCAGCAGCCAAGATAACCCCGGGACAGCCATAGGTCGGGGCTACACCTTC
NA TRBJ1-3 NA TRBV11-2 CASSLVPGSGNTIYF TGTGCCAGCAGCTTAGTTCCAGGGAGTGGAAACACCATATATTTT
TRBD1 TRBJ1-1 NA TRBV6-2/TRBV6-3 CASSYSGQGNTEAFF TGTGCCAGCAGTTACTCCGGACAGGGGAACACTGAAGCTTTCTTT
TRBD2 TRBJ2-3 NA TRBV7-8 CASSSLAGITDTQYF TGTGCCAGCAGCTCCCTAGCGGGGATCACAGATACGCAGTATTTT
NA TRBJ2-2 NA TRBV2 CASSVGRITGELFF TGTGCCAGCAGTGTGGGCAGGATCACCGGGGAGCTGTTTTTT
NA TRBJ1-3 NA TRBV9 CASSVGAVSGNTIYF TGTGCCAGCAGCGTAGGCGCAGTTTCTGGAAACACCATATATTTT
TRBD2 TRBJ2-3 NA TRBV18 CASSPRLAGGTDTQYF TGTGCCAGCTCACCACGGTTAGCGGGCGGCACAGATACGCAGTATTTT
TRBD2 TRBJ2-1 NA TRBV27 CASSFLTSGRANEQFF TGTGCCAGCAGTTTCCTGACTAGCGGGAGAGCTAATGAGCAGTTCTTC
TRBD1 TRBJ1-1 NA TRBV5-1 CASSLGQGAAEAFF TGCGCCAGCAGCTTGGGACAGGGGGCGGCTGAAGCTTTCTTT
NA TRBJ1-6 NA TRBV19 CASSPMWNSPLHF TGTGCCAGTAGCCCAATGTGGAATTCACCCCTCCACTTT
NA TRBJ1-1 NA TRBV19 CASSTTANTEAFF TGTGCCAGTAGTACAACAGCGAACACTGAAGCTTTCTTT
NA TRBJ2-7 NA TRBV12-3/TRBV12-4 CASSFVPHEQYF TGTGCCAGCAGTTTTGTGCCCCACGAGCAGTACTTC
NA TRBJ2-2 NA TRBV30 CAWSVLGLGIGELFF TGTGCCTGGAGTGTACTGGGATTGGGGATTGGGGAGCTGTTTTTT
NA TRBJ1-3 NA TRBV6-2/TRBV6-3 CASSYQSGDAGNTIYF TGTGCCAGCAGTTACCAATCGGGAGATGCTGGAAACACCATATATTTT
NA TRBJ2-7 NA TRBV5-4 CASSRGGQTYEQYF TGTGCCAGCAGCCGCGGAGGCCAGACATACGAGCAGTACTTC
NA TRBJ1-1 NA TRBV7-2 CASSLVGGAQNTEAFF TGTGCCAGCAGCTTAGTTGGGGGGGCCCAGAACACTGAAGCTTTCTTT
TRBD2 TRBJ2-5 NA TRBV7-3 CASRLGLAGGNQETQYF TGTGCCAGCAGGTTAGGCTTGGCGGGAGGAAACCAAGAGACCCAGTACTTC
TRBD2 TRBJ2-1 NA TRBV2 CASGGSGVNEQFF TGTGCCAGCGGGGGGAGCGGGGTCAATGAGCAGTTCTTC
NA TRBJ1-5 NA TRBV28 CATRGLGLAGPQHF TGTGCCACCAGAGGGTTGGGTCTAGCGGGGCCCCAGCATTTT
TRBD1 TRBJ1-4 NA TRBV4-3 CASSQDLPRTGIYEKLFF TGCGCCAGCAGCCAAGACCTTCCTCGGACAGGGATTTACGAAAAACTGTTTTTT
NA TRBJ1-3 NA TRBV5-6 CASTLIGGGNTIYF TGTGCCAGCACCCTAATAGGAGGTGGGAACACCATATATTTT
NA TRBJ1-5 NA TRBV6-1 CASSAWTDHSNQPQHF TGTGCCAGCAGTGCGTGGACGGACCATAGCAATCAGCCCCAGCATTTT
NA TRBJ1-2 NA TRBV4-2 CASSHPMSGYTF TGTGCCAGCAGCCACCCCATGAGTGGCTACACCTTC
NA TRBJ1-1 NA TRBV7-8 CASSFGGVRTEAFF TGTGCCAGCAGCTTTGGGGGCGTTCGGACTGAAGCTTTCTTT
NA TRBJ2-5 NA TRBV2 CVVIRRETQYF TGTGTCGTAATACGAAGAGAGACCCAGTACTTC
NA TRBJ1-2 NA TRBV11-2 CASSLAGGAPYGYTF TGTGCCAGCAGCTTAGCGGGGGGCGCTCCCTATGGCTACACCTTC
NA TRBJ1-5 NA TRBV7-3 CASSLLRGWPQHF TGTGCCAGCAGCTTATTGCGGGGATGGCCCCAGCATTTT
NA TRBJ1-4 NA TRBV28 CASRRHGATNEKLFF TGTGCCAGCAGGCGACATGGCGCAACTAATGAAAAACTGTTTTTT
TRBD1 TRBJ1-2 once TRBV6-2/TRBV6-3 CASSRSGTETYGYTF TGTGCCAGCAGTCGCTCCGGGACAGAGACCTATGGCTACACCTTC
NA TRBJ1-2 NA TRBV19 CATGDLRDYGYTF TGTGCCACAGGGGACCTGAGGGACTATGGCTACACCTTC
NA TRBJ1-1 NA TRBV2 CASSLQSNTEAFF TGTGCCAGCAGTTTACAATCGAACACTGAAGCTTTCTTT